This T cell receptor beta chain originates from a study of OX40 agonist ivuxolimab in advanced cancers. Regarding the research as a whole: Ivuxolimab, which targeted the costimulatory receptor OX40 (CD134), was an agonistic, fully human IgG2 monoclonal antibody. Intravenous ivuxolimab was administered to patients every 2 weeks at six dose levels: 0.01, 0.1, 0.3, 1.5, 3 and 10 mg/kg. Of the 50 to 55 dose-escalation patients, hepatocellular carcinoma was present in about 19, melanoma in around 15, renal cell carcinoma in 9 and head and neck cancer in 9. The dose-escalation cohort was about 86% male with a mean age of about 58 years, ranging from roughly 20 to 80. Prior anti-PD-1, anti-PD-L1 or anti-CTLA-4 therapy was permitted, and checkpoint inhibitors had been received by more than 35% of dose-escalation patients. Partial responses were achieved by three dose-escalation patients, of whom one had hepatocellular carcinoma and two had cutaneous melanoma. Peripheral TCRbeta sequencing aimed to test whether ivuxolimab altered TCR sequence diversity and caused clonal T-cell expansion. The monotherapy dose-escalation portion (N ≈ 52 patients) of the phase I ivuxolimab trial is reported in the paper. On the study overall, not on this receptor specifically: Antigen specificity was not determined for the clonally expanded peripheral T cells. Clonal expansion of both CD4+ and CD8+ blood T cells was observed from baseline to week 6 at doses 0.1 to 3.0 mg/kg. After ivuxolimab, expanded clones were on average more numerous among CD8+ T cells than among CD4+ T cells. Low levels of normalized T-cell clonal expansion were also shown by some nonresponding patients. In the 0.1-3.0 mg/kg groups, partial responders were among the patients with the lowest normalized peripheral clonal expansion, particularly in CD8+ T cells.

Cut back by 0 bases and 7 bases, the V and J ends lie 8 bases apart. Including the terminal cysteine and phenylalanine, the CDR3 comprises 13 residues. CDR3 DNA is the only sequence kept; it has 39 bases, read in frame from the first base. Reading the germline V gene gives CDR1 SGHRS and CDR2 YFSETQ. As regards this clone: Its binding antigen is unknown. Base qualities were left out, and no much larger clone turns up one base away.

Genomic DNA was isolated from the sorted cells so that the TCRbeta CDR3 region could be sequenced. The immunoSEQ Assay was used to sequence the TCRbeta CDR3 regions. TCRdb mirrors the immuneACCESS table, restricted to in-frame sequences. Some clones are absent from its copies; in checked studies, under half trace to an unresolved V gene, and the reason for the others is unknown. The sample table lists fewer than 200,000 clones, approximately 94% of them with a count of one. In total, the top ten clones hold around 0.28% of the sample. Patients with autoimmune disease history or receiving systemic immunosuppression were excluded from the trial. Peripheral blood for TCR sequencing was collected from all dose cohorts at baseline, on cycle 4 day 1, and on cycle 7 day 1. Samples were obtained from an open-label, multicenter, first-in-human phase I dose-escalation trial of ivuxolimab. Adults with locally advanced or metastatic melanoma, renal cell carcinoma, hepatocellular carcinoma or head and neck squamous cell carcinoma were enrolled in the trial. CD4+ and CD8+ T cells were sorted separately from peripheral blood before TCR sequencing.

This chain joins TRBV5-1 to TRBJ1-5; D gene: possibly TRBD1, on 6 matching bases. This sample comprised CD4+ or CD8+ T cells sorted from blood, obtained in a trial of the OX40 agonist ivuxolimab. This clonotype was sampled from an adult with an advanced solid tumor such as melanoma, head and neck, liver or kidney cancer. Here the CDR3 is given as CASSLEGVQPQHF. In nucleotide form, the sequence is TGCGCCAGCAGCTTGGAGGGGGTCCAGCCCCAGCATTTT. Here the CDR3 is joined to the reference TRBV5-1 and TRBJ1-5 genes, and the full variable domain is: KAGVTQTPRYLIKTRGQQVTLSCSPISGHRSVSWYQQTPGQGLQFLFEYFSETQRNKGNFPGRFSGRQFSNSRSEMNVSTLELGDSALYLCASSLEGVQPQHFGDGTRLSIL.